This T cell receptor (beta chain) was sequenced in a study of T cells in Graves' hyperthyroidism and ophthalmopathy. TCR beta CDR3 region amplification was performed from RNA transcripts. First-round RT-PCR of the TCR CDR3 relied on the HTBI primer set. TCRdb re-called the multiplex PCR reads with MiXCR, one entry per CDR3 protein. The sample lists fewer than 800,000 distinct CDR3 sequences; less than 20% were seen once. The CDR3 is 13 residues long. Trimming left V 3 bases short and J 10 bases short, with 12 bases between. Germline V gene data show CDR1 as MDHEN and CDR2 as SYDVKM. V is TRBV28 and J is TRBJ2-2; TRBD1 is a possible D gene (5 bases). The receptor was isolated from a man aged 18 to 30 with Graves' hyperthyroidism. The sample comprised blood. The CDR3 sequence is CASSLYQGSELFF. CDR3 nucleotide sequence: TGTGCCAGCAGTTTGTACCAGGGATCGGAGCTGTTTTTT.